These 2 T cell receptor beta chains came from one sample sequenced in a study of CD8 T cells in Susac syndrome. Random hexamers primed reverse transcription of 0.5 to 1 ug RNA. TCRdb processed the immunoSEQ multiplex PCR reads anew with MiXCR; each CDR3 protein has one entry. The sample has some 200,000 distinct CDR3 sequences; around 93% are singletons. Sequences were obtained from CD8+ T cells from PBMCs. These receptor sequences come from a human donor with Susac syndrome.

V usage is TRBV25-1 and J usage is TRBJ2-5, with a tentative D call TRBD1 (5 bases). Trimming took 0 bases from V and 1 from J, leaving 15 bases between them. Germline lookup yields CDR1 MGHDK and CDR2 SYGVNS. The CDR3 is 17 residues long. The CDR3 coding sequence is TGTGCCAGCAGTGAATACCCCGCAGGCCAGGGCCAAGAGACCCAGTACTTC. Its translation is CASSEYPAGQGQETQYF.

This chain connects TRBV9 to TRBJ1-5, with D unresolved. CDR3 length: 13 residues. Germline V gene sequence: CDR1 SGDLS, CDR2 YYNGEE. V was clipped by 0 bases and J by 5 bases, with 6 bases between them. Here the CDR3 reads CASSVVPDQPQHF. Here the CDR3 DNA reads TGTGCCAGCAGCGTAGTTCCCGATCAGCCCCAGCATTTT.